This is a list of T cell receptor beta chains from one sample in a study of blood T cell repertoires in COVID-19. Sequencing used immunoSEQ multiplex PCR; TCRdb keeps in-frame clones, though not all of them. The sample shows roughly 150,000 clones, roughly nine tenths of them seen only once. Material for sequencing was peripheral blood. The receptors were gathered from a human donor in a cohort sampled during active COVID-19. Both conserved end residues are part of each CDR3. Fields, in order: V gene, J gene, CDR3 protein.

v_call: TRBV9; j_call: TRBJ1-2; cdr3_aa: CASSAGGNGYTF
v_call: TRBV6-4; j_call: TRBJ2-3; cdr3_aa: CASSERDTDTQYF
v_call: TRBV19; j_call: TRBJ1-2; cdr3_aa: CASSTSRDNYGYTF
v_call: TRBV11-1; j_call: TRBJ2-2; cdr3_aa: CASSLPGDGELFF
v_call: TRBV6-1; j_call: TRBJ2-5; cdr3_aa: CASSEQQETQYF
v_call: TRBV11-3; j_call: TRBJ2-3; cdr3_aa: CASSLGGGAEDTQYF
v_call: TRBV6-5; j_call: TRBJ2-3; cdr3_aa: CASSYAYTDTQYF
v_call: TRBV3-1/TRBV3-2; j_call: TRBJ1-5; cdr3_aa: CASSQGHQQPQHF
v_call: TRBV6-5; j_call: TRBJ2-6; cdr3_aa: CASSSRGRWANVLTF
v_call: TRBV18; j_call: TRBJ1-1; cdr3_aa: CASLLGAQNTEAFF
v_call: TRBV7-3; j_call: TRBJ2-2; cdr3_aa: CASSSRRQGATTGELFF
v_call: TRBV5-4; j_call: TRBJ1-4; cdr3_aa: CASSVGTATNEKLFF